This TCR beta chain originates from a study of immune evolution from preneoplasia to lung adenocarcinoma. Study-level results: Top clone frequencies peaked in normal lung, apparently declining through invasive adenocarcinoma. Compared with EGFR-mutant or double wild-type lesions, KRAS-mutant nodules were more clonal.

This clone was observed once. Its target is not known. The germline V gene encodes CDR1 LGHNA and CDR2 YSLEER. CDR3 length: 17 residues. The junction had 13 bases not matched to a gene; V was cut back by 1 base and J by 7 bases. Measured with immunoSEQ multiplex PCR; TCRdb has only the in-frame clones, and not every one. The sample shows 8,000 to 10,000 clones, 79% of them seen only once. Between the mid-2010s and the late 2010s, patients underwent resection in Japan or China. This chain joins TRBV4-3 and TRBJ2-7; 10 bases are shared with TRBD1. The sample consisted of FFPE lung adenocarcinoma in situ tissue. The receptor was isolated from an elderly person with lung adenocarcinoma. The CDR3 sequence is CASSQVPGQGTGGEQYF. The CDR3 nucleotides are TGCGCCAGCAGCCAAGTCCCGGGACAGGGGACCGGCGGGGAGCAGTACTTC.